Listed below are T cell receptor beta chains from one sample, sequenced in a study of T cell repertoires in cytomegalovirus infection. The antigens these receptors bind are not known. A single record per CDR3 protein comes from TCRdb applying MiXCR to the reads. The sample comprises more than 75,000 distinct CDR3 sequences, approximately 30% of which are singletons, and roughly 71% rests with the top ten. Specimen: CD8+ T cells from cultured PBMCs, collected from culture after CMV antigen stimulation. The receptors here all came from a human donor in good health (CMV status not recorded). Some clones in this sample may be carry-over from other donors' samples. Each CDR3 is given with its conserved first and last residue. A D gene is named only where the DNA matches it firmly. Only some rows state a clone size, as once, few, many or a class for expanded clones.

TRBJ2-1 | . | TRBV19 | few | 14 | TGTGCCAGTAGTATCTTCGGGGGGCCGAATGAGCAGTTCTTC | CASSIFGGPNEQFF
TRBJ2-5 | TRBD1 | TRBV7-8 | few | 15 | TGTGCCAGCAGCTCCACTTCGGGACAGCAAGAGACCCAGTACTTC | CASSSTSGQQETQYF
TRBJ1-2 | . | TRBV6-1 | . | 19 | TGTGCCGGACTCTCAACGTTGGCAGGGAGTTTAGACATGGACTATGGCTACACCTTC | CAGLSTLAGSLDMDYGYTF
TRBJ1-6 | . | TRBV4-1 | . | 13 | TGCGCCAGCAGCCAAACTCGTGATTCACCCCTCCACTTT | CASSQTRDSPLHF
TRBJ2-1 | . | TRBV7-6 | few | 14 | TGTGCCAGCAGCGTGACTAGCTCCTACAATGAGCAGTTCTTC | CASSVTSSYNEQFF
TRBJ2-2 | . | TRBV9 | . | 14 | TGTGCCAGCAGCCTCAGACTAGACGACGGGGAGCTGTTTTTT | CASSLRLDDGELFF
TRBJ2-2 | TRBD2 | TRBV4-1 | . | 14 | TGCGCCAGCAGCCAAGTACTAGCGTCCGGGGAGCTGTTTTTT | CASSQVLASGELFF
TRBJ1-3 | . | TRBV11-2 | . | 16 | TGTGCCAGCAGCTTAGAGTTTGGAGGTTCTGGAAACACCATATATTTT | CASSLEFGGSGNTIYF
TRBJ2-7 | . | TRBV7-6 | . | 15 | TGTGCCAGCAGCTTAGGGCCTACGGGGATCTACGAGCAGTACTTC | CASSLGPTGIYEQYF
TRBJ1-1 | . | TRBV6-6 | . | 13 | . | CASSSSRGTEAFF
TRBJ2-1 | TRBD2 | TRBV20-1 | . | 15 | TGCAGTGCTAGAGATAGGCTAGCGGGGGGGAAGGAGCAGTTCTTC | CSARDRLAGGKEQFF
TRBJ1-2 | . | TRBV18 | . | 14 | TGTGCCAGCTCACCAATAAGGCACCAATATGGCTACACCTTC | CASSPIRHQYGYTF
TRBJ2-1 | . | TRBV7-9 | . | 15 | TGTGCCAGCAGCTTGGAAAAGGGTACCTACAATGAGCAGTTCTTC | CASSLEKGTYNEQFF
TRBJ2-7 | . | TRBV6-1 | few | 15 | TGTGCCAGCAGTGAAGAGGGACTGGACTCCTACGAGCAGTACTTC | CASSEEGLDSYEQYF
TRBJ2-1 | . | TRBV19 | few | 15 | TGTGCCAGTAGTATAACAGCCAGTACCTACAATGAGCAGTTCTTC | CASSITASTYNEQFF
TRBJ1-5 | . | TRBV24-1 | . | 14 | TGTGCCACCAGTGATTTGAACAGCAATCAGCCCCAGCATTTT | CATSDLNSNQPQHF
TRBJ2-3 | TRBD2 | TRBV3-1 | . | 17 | TGTGCCAGCAGCTTGAAGACTAGCGGGGGGGCGGGAGATACGCAGTATTTT | CASSLKTSGGAGDTQYF
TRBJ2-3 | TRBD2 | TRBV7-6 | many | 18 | TGTGCCAGCAGCTTAGCCGTGACTAGCGGGGCCTTCACAGATACGCAGTATTTT | CASSLAVTSGAFTDTQYF
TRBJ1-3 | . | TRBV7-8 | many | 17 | TGTGCCAGCAGCTTAGCGGCAATGGACAGCTCTGGAAACACCATATATTTT | CASSLAAMDSSGNTIYF
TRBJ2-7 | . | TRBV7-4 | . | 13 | TGTGCCAGCAGCTTAAGTAACAGGGACGAGCAGTACTTC | CASSLSNRDEQYF
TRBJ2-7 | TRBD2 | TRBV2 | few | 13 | TGTGCCAGTCTGGGGGGGATGGGCTACGAGCAGTACTTC | CASLGGMGYEQYF
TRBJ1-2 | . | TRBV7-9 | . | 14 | TGTGCCAGCAGCAAACAGGACCTGGGGAGGGGCTACACCTTC | CASSKQDLGRGYTF
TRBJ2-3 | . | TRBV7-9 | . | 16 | TGTGCCAGCAGCTCCATACGGGGCCCCGACACAGATACGCAGTATTTT | CASSSIRGPDTDTQYF
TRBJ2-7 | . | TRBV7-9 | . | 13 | TGTGCCAGCAGCTTAGCGGTCGCCTACGAGCAGTACTTC | CASSLAVAYEQYF
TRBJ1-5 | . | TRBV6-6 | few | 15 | TGTGCCAGCAGTTGGGCCGACGGTGGCAATCAGCCCCAGCATTTT | CASSWADGGNQPQHF
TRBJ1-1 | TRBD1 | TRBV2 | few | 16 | TGTGCCAGCAGTGACACTACCGGGACAGGGTTCACTGAAGCTTTCTTT | CASSDTTGTGFTEAFF
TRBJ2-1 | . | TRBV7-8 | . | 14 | TGTGCCAGCAGCTTATCTTCGCAGAGAGGAGAGCAGTTCTTC | CASSLSSQRGEQFF
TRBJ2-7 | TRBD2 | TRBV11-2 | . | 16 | TGTGCCAGCAGCTTAGCCGGGACTAGCGTAACCTACGAGCAGTACTTC | CASSLAGTSVTYEQYF
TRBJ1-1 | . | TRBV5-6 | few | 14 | TGTGCCAGCAGCTTGGGAGGAAAGGGGACTGAAGCTTTCTTT | CASSLGGKGTEAFF
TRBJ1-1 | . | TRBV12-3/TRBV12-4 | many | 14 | TGTGCCAGCAAATTGGAGGCAGTTAGCACTGAAGCTTTCTTT | CASKLEAVSTEAFF
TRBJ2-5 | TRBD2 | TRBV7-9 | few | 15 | TGTGCCAGCATCCCACAACTAGCGGGGGAGGAGACCCAGTACTTC | CASIPQLAGEETQYF
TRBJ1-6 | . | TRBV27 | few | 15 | TGTGCCAGCAGGGGGTTAAGTCTCAATAATTCACCCCTCCACTTT | CASRGLSLNNSPLHF
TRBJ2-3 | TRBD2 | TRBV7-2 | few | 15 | TGTGCCAGCGCCTATAGCGGGGGGACCACAGATACGCAGTATTTT | CASAYSGGTTDTQYF
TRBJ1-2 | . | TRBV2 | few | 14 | TGTGCCAGCAGTCCTATCCGGGGGAATTACGGCTACACCTTC | CASSPIRGNYGYTF
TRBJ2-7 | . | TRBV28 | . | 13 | TGTGCCAGCAGGGGGGCCCTGGGGTGGGAGCAGTACTTC | CASRGALGWEQYF
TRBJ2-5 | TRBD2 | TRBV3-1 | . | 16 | TGTGCCAGCAGCCATTCGACTAGCGGGGTCGGAGAGACCCAGTACTTC | CASSHSTSGVGETQYF
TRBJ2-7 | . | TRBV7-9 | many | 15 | TGTGCCAGTGTCCCACAATTAGGGCGGTTTTACGAGCAGTACTTC | CASVPQLGRFYEQYF
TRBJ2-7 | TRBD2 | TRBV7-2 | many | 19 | TGTGCCAGCAGCTCCCACCCCCCGAGGACTAGATCAAGCTCCTACGAGCAGTACTTC | CASSSHPPRTRSSSYEQYF
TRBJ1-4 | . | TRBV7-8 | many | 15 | TGTGCCAGCAGCTTGGGGGTTGCAACTAATGAAAAACTGTTTTTT | CASSLGVATNEKLFF
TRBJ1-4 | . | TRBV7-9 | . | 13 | TGTGCCAGCAGCTTAATCGATTGGGAAAAACTGTTTTTT | CASSLIDWEKLFF
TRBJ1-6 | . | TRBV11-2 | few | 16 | TGTGCCAGCAGCTTAGATCGGGTCGGGGCCGGTTCACCCCTCCACTTT | CASSLDRVGAGSPLHF
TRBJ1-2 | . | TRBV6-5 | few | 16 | TGTGCCAGCAGTTACTCGAAGGGTAGGGCGGGCTATGGCTACACCTTC | CASSYSKGRAGYGYTF
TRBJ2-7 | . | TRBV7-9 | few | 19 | TGTGCCAGCAGCCGCTTCAGGACAGACGGTGATAAGAGCTCCTACGAGCAGTACTTC | CASSRFRTDGDKSSYEQYF
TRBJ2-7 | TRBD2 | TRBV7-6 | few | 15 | TGTGCCAGCAGCTTAGAAGGGACTAGTTTCTACGAGCAGTACTTC | CASSLEGTSFYEQYF
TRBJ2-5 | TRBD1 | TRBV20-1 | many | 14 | TGCAGTGCTAGGTCGTGGGACAGGGGAGAGACCCAGTACTTC | CSARSWDRGETQYF
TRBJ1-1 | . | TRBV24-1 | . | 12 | TGTGCCACCGGGGACACTAACACTGAAGCTTTCTTT | CATGDTNTEAFF
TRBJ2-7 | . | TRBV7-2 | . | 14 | TGTGCCAGCAGCTCGACAGGCAGCTCCTACGAGCAGTACTTC | CASSSTGSSYEQYF
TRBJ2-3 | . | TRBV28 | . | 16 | TGTGCCAGCAGTTCCGGAGCGAAGCTGAGCACAGATACGCAGTATTTT | CASSSGAKLSTDTQYF
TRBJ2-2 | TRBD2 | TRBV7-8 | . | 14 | TGTGCCAGCGGCTTAGCGGGGTACACCGGGGAGCTGTTTTTT | CASGLAGYTGELFF
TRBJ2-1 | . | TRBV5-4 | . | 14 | TGTGCCAGCAGCCTCCCTAATGAGGGACGGGAGCAGTTCTTC | CASSLPNEGREQFF
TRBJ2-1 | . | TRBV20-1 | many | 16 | TGCAGTGCTCTACTCCGGGACCCTAATTTTTTCAATGAGCAGTTCTTC | CSALLRDPNFFNEQFF
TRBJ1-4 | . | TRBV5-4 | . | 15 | TGTGCCAGCAGCTCTGGACGGGGAACTAATGAAAAACTGTTTTTT | CASSSGRGTNEKLFF
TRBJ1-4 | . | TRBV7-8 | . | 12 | TGTGCCAGCAGCCCAACTAATGAAAAACTGTTTTTT | CASSPTNEKLFF
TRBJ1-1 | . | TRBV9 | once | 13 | TGTGCCAGCAGCCGGGACCTACGACCTGAAGCTTTCTTT | CASSRDLRPEAFF
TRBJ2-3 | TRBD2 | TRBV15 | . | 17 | TGTGCCACCAGCAGCTATATAGCGGGGCATAGCACAGATACGCAGTATTTT | CATSSYIAGHSTDTQYF
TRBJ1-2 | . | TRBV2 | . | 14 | TGTGCCAGCAGTGAAGCAGCGGGGACCTATGGCTACACCTTC | CASSEAAGTYGYTF